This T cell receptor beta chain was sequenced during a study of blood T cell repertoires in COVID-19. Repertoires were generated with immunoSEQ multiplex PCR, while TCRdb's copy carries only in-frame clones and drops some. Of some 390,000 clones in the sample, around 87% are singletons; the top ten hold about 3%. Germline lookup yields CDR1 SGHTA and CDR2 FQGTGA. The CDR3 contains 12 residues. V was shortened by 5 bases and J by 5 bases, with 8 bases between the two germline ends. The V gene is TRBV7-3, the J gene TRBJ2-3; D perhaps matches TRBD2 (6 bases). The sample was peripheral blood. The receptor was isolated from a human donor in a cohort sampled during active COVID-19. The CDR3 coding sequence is TGTGCCAGCAGCCCAGCGGGAGATACGCAGTATTTT. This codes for CASSPAGDTQYF.